What follows are 30 T cell receptor beta chains derived from one specimen sequenced in a study of blood T cell repertoires in COVID-19. Profiling relied on immunoSEQ multiplex PCR, and the TCRdb table lists in-frame clones only, not all of them. Of 200,000 to 250,000 clones detected, around 84% appear once; the ten largest clones hold about 6.6%. Sequencing was performed on PBMCs or T cells enriched from blood (not recorded which). Every receptor here comes from a woman aged 40 to 49 who had recovered from COVID-19.

This clone was detected a few times. This rearrangement joins TRBV19 to TRBJ1-5, with 8 bases identical to TRBD1. Germline loops: CDR1 LNHDA, CDR2 SQIVND (reference sequence). Trimming cost V 3 bases and J 0 bases; bases outside gene matches: 10. The CDR3 consists of 18 residues. CDR3 residues: CASSISMTGVDSNQPQHF. In nucleotides, the CDR3 is TGTGCCAGTAGTATCTCCATGACAGGGGTCGATAGCAATCAGCCCCAGCATTTT.

The sample holds a few counts of this clone. The chain links TRBV30 to TRBJ1-6; the D gene is possibly TRBD1 (5 bases). The germline gives CDR1 GTSNPN, CDR2 SVGIG (reference sequence). Trimming removed 2 bases from V and 8 bases from J, with 10 bases in between. The CDR3 sequence is 13 residues long. CDR3 nucleotides: TGTGCCTGGAGTCCACAAGGGGATTCACCCCTCCACTTT. Translation gives CAWSPQGDSPLHF.

The chain couples TRBV7-8 to TRBJ2-5, with D unclear. This CDR3 has 14 amino acids. The V gene lost 0 bases and the J gene lost 0 bases, with 5 bases spanning the gap. Germline V gene data show CDR1 as SGHVS and CDR2 as FQNEAQ. The CDR3 bases are TGTGCCAGCAGCTTAGCCGCGCACCAAGAGACCCAGTACTTC. It is translated as CASSLAAHQETQYF.

The V and J genes are TRBV7-9 and TRBJ1-1; TRBD1 aligns across 9 bases. V trimming: 5 bases; J trimming: 1 base; junction bases outside the gene matches: 5. This CDR3 is 15 amino acids long. Germline CDR1 and CDR2: SEHNR and FQNEAQ (reference sequence). CDR3 loop: CASSEWTGENTEAFF. CDR3 nucleotides: TGTGCCAGCAGCGAGTGGACAGGGGAGAACACTGAAGCTTTCTTT. Full variable domain (missing parts from reference TRBV7-9 and TRBJ1-1): DTGVSQNPRHKITKRGQNVTFRCDPISEHNRLYWYRQTLGQGPEFLTYFQNEAQLEKSRLLSDRFSAERPKGSFSTLEIQRTEQGDSAMYLCASSEWTGENTEAFFGQGTRLTVV.

The chain employs TRBV19 and TRBJ2-3, with D perhaps matching TRBD1 (6 bases). V dropped 5 bases and J dropped 0 bases, with 12 bases sitting between them. Germline CDR1 reads LNHDA; CDR2 reads SQIVND (reference sequence). The CDR3 is 15 residues long. CDR3 coding DNA: TGTGCCAGTAGTCTACAGGGTAGGAGCACAGATACGCAGTATTTT. This sequence encodes CASSLQGRSTDTQYF.

This rearrangement joins TRBV5-4 to TRBJ1-2; D is ambiguous. The CDR3 spans 12 residues. CDR1 and CDR2 from the germline V gene are SGHNT and YYREEE (reference sequence). Trimming removed 3 bases at V and 0 bases at J, with 3 bases between. CDR3 protein: CASSSSNYGYTF. CDR3 DNA: TGTGCCAGCAGCTCTTCTAACTATGGCTACACCTTC.

The rearrangement uses TRBV27 and TRBJ2-1, with 11 nucleotides matching TRBD2. Per germline, CDR1 MNHEY and CDR2 SMNVEV (reference sequence). V shed 6 bases, J shed 1 base, and the junction held 5 bases outside the gene matches. This CDR3 contains 16 residues. The DNA for the CDR3 is TGTGCCAGCAGAGTGACTAGCGGGGAATCCTACAATGAGCAGTTCTTC. Translating gives CASRVTSGESYNEQFF.

The chain combines TRBV2 with TRBJ2-2; 7 positions agree with TRBD1. Per the germline V gene, CDR1 is SNHLY and CDR2 is FYNNEI. With V trimmed by 8 bases and J by 4 bases, 7 bases remained unmatched. CDR3 length equals 14 residues. DNA for the CDR3: TGTGCCAGCGCCCGACAGGGTGGCACCGGGGAGCTGTTTTTT. It translates to CASARQGGTGELFF.

The V and J genes are TRBV29-1 and TRBJ2-2; 8 bases align to TRBD1. CDR1 and CDR2 from the germline V gene are SQVTM and ANQGSEA. Trimming removed 5 bases from V and 5 bases from J; junction bases left unmatched: 7. The CDR3 consists of 14 residues. DNA of the CDR3: TGCAGCGTTAAATGGGACAGGAGGACCGGGGAGCTGTTTTTT. It specifies CSVKWDRRTGELFF.

The chain couples TRBV13 to TRBJ2-2; 8 bases are shared with TRBD2. CDR3 length equals 17 residues. Trimming removed 4 bases from V and 6 bases from J; junction bases left unmatched: 13. CDR1 PRHDT and CDR2 FYEKMQ come from the germline V gene (reference sequence). The CDR3 coding sequence is TGTGCCAGCAGCTATACTCCACCCGGGACTAGTGCCGGGGAGCTGTTTTTT. Its protein is CASSYTPPGTSAGELFF.

This chain connects TRBV27 to TRBJ1-2; no clear D. Per germline, CDR1 MNHEY and CDR2 SMNVEV (reference sequence). Trimming left V 7 bases short and J 0 bases short, with 15 bases between. The CDR3 runs to 15 residues. In nucleotides, the CDR3 is TGTGCCAGCAAGGAATCGAGGGCCGCTAACTATGGCTACACCTTC. It encodes CASKESRAANYGYTF.

The V gene is TRBV6-2 or TRBV6-3, the J gene TRBJ2-7, with D unclear. This CDR3 spans 13 amino acids. Trimming left V 5 bases short and J 6 bases short, with 14 bases between. The germline V gene encodes CDR1 MNHEY and CDR2 SVGEGT. CDR3 DNA: TGTGCCAGCAGTGCGCGCTTTTCTGCCGAGCAGTACTTC. It translates to CASSARFSAEQYF.

This clone came up a few times. This CDR3 reads CASSLIGTSGSPGPYNEQFF. As DNA, the CDR3 is TGTGCCAGCAGTTTGATCGGGACTAGCGGGAGCCCCGGCCCATACAATGAGCAGTTCTTC. V usage is TRBV27 and J usage is TRBJ2-1, with 14 bases lining up with TRBD2. In germline, CDR1 is MNHEY, CDR2 SMNVEV (reference sequence). This CDR3 is 20 amino acids long. V trimming: 3 bases; J trimming: 4 bases; junction bases outside the gene matches: 14.

The chain is built from TRBV24-1 and TRBJ1-1; 7 positions match TRBD1. CDR1 and CDR2 from the germline V gene are KGHDR and SFDVKD. The CDR3 runs 13 residues. V trimming: 9 bases; J trimming: 2 bases; junction bases outside the gene matches: 5. The CDR3 loop is CATWDSLNTEAFF. For the CDR3, the DNA is TGTGCCACCTGGGACAGCTTAAACACTGAAGCTTTCTTT.

This sequence joins TRBV5-1 and TRBJ2-4, with 14 nucleotides matching TRBD2. With V trimmed by 7 bases and J by 0 bases, 12 bases remained unmatched. The CDR3 is made up of 19 amino acids. Germline values: CDR1 SGHRS, CDR2 YFSETQ. The CDR3 reads CASSGTSGRDPIAKNIQYF. The CDR3 DNA reads as TGCGCCAGCTCCGGGACTAGCGGGAGAGACCCAATAGCCAAAAACATTCAGTACTTC.

V and J are TRBV19 and TRBJ1-2; no clear D gene. The CDR3 is 16 residues long. In germline, CDR1 is LNHDA, CDR2 SQIVND (reference sequence). V lost 3 bases and J lost 3, with 17 bases in between. DNA for the CDR3: TGTGCCAGTAGTATCTTGGGTCCGACTCTAGACTATGGCTACACCTTC. It yields the protein CASSILGPTLDYGYTF.

The rearrangement joins TRBV28 to TRBJ1-1; maybe TRBD1 (5 bases). This CDR3 comprises 14 residues. Germline V gene data show CDR1 as MDHEN and CDR2 as SYDVKM. V gave up 7 bases and J gave up 6 bases, with 18 bases separating them. CDR3 sequence: CASISAPGGSEAFF. The CDR3 coding sequence is TGTGCCAGCATTTCGGCACCGGGGGGGTCTGAAGCTTTCTTT.

This sequence joins TRBV7-8 and TRBJ2-7, with 7 bases aligning to TRBD2. Germline V gene sequence: CDR1 SGHVS, CDR2 FQNEAQ. The CDR3 spans 15 residues. Trimming took 4 bases from V and 2 from J; bases not matched to a gene: 8. CDR3 in amino acids: CASSYSGFPTYEQYV. CDR3 bases: TGTGCCAGCAGCTATAGCGGGTTCCCTACCTACGAGCAGTACGTC.

The rearrangement joins TRBV6-2 or TRBV6-3 to TRBJ2-1; the match to TRBD1 covers 10 bases. Germline V gene sequence: CDR1 MNHEY, CDR2 SVGEGT. J was trimmed by 9 bases and V by 6 bases; bases with no gene match: 11. The CDR3 totals 15 residues. CDR3 coding DNA: TGTGCCAGCAGCGGGACAGGGGAGAACAGCGGTGAGCAGTTCTTC. Encoded protein: CASSGTGENSGEQFF.

The chain employs TRBV15 and TRBJ1-2, with 9 bases lining up with TRBD1. Germline CDR1 is LNHNV and CDR2 is YYDKDF (reference sequence). The CDR3 is 16 residues long. The V segment lost 3 bases and the J segment 5 bases; nucleotides outside the gene matches: 10. The CDR3 is CATSSSQGAIIYGYTF. For the CDR3, the DNA is TGTGCCACCAGCAGTTCACAGGGGGCAATTATTTATGGCTACACCTTC.

This clone was recorded only once. The chain joins TRBV15 to TRBJ2-7; 7 bases align to TRBD2. The germline gives CDR1 LNHNV, CDR2 YYDKDF (reference sequence). CDR3 size: 15 residues. Losses at the gene ends were 3 bases for V and 3 bases for J; bases not matched to a gene: 8. The CDR3 reads CATSRGGREDYEQYV. DNA of the CDR3: TGTGCCACCAGCAGGGGGGGACGGGAGGACTACGAGCAGTACGTC.

The chain joins TRBV28 to TRBJ2-7; no definite D call. This CDR3 contains 14 residues. CDR1 is MDHEN, CDR2 SYDVKM, per germline. V lost 6 bases to trimming and J lost 0 bases, with 12 bases between them. CDR3 sequence (DNA): TGTGCCAGCAGAGACACCTCGAGCTCCTACGAGCAGTACTTC. Its translation is CASRDTSSSYEQYF.

V usage is TRBV28 and J usage is TRBJ1-3; no clear D gene. CDR3 length: 15 amino acids. Between the trimmed V and J ends, which lost 11 bases and 2 bases, there was a span of 19 bases. CDR1 is MDHEN, CDR2 SYDVKM, per germline. The CDR3 coding sequence is TGTGCCGGCAAACCACTAGTTCGACCTGGAAACACCATATATTTT. It yields the protein CAGKPLVRPGNTIYF.

The rearrangement uses TRBV25-1 and TRBJ2-7, with D tentatively TRBD1 (5 bases). Per the germline V gene, CDR1 is MGHDK and CDR2 is SYGVNS. The CDR3 has 11 amino acids. Trimming shortened V by 4 bases and J by 7 bases, and 8 bases separated the two germline ends. CDR3 loop: CASSAGLEQYV. The CDR3 nucleotides read TGTGCCAGCAGTGCAGGGTTGGAGCAGTACGTC.

The chain combines TRBV28 with TRBJ1-1; D not resolved. Germline CDR1 reads MDHEN; CDR2 reads SYDVKM. This CDR3 is built from 13 residues. The V end lost 6 bases, the J end lost 0 bases, and 8 bases lay between the germline ends. Written as DNA, the CDR3 is TGTGCCAGCAGCAACAGACTGAACACTGAAGCTTTCTTT. Translating gives CASSNRLNTEAFF.

The chain has TRBV10-1 and TRBJ2-3; 7 positions match TRBD2. V was pared by 0 bases and J by 1 base, with 7 bases of the junction left unmatched. Per germline, CDR1 WNHNN and CDR2 SYGVQD (reference sequence). The CDR3 contains 17 residues. The CDR3 DNA reads TGCGCCAGCAGTGAGTCGATCGGGGCGGGAGGCACAGATACGCAGTATTTT. As protein: CASSESIGAGGTDTQYF.

The genes are TRBV27 and TRBJ1-1, with a tentative D call TRBD1 (6 bases). CDR3 length equals 13 residues. The V gene lost 3 bases and the J gene lost 4 bases, with 9 bases spanning the gap. Germline loops: CDR1 MNHEY, CDR2 SMNVEV (reference sequence). This chain's CDR3 is CASSLRGGTEAFF. The CDR3 DNA sequence: TGTGCCAGCAGTTTGAGGGGGGGCACTGAAGCTTTCTTT.

As for this clone: Other DNA sequences in the same sample also yield this CDR3. The chain couples TRBV12-3 or TRBV12-4 to TRBJ1-2, with D possibly matching TRBD1 (5 bases). The CDR3 runs 13 residues. V shed 3 bases and J shed 2 bases, with 7 bases lying between them. CDR3 protein: CASSLGQNYGYTF. DNA of the CDR3: TGTGCCAGCAGTTTGGGGCAGAACTATGGCTACACCTTC.

This clone has only one observation. The CDR3 here is CASRKKGEKGETQYF. For the CDR3, the DNA is TGTGCCAGTAGGAAGAAGGGGGAGAAGGGAGAGACCCAGTACTTC. V usage is TRBV19 and J usage is TRBJ2-5; possibly TRBD1 for D (6 bases). In germline, CDR1 is LNHDA, CDR2 SQIVND (reference sequence). CDR3 length: 15 amino acids. With 6 bases removed from V and 4 bases from J, the gap between germline ends came to 18 bases.

This clone was observed a handful of times. The chain carries TRBV2 and TRBJ2-7; tentatively, D is TRBD2 (6 bases). CDR1 is SNHLY and CDR2 is FYNNEI in the germline V gene. V lost 6 bases and J 5 bases, leaving 17 bases between the germline ends. The CDR3 sequence is 14 residues long. The CDR3 loop reads CASRRDSFKNEQYF. CDR3 in DNA: TGTGCCAGCAGGAGGGACTCCTTCAAAAACGAGCAGTACTTC.